The 17 T cell receptor beta chains reported below all come from one sample, sequenced in a study of monozygotic twins with inflammatory bowel disease. TCRdb reprocessed the 5' RACE reads; each CDR3 protein has one entry and no DNA is given. Found here are 150,000 to 200,000 distinct CDR3 sequences; the top ten clones hold 2.8%. Source material: blood. The receptors were gathered from a human donor with ulcerative colitis or Crohn's disease, or a healthy co-twin of an affected twin (not recorded which).

The chain is built from TRBV6-1 and TRBJ2-5; without DNA, the TCRdb call of TRBD1 cannot be checked. Germline CDR1 reads MNHNS; CDR2 reads SASEGT. The CDR3 is 16 amino acids. CDR3 region: CASSDWTAYIPETQYF.

The gene calls are TRBV12-3 or TRBV12-4 and TRBJ2-7; the D call of TRBD1 rests on TCRdb alone, since no DNA is present to check it. The CDR3 has 13 residues. The CDR3 loop is CASSSGQGYEQYF.

The V call is TRBV5-5, the J call TRBJ2-7; without DNA, the TCRdb call of TRBD2 cannot be checked. In germline, CDR1 is SGHKS, CDR2 YYEKEE (reference sequence). The length of the CDR3 is 13 residues. The CDR3 sequence: CASRFSGNYEQYF.

V usage is TRBV13 and J usage is TRBJ2-1; TCRdb calls TRBD2, which cannot be checked without DNA. This CDR3 region has 18 residues. In germline, CDR1 is PRHDT, CDR2 FYEKMQ (reference sequence). CDR3 sequence reads: CASSLRTSGISSYNEQFF.

CDR3 sequence reads: CATSDSYRASSYEQYF. The V and J genes are TRBV24-1 and TRBJ2-7; checking the TCRdb D call of TRBD2 is not possible without DNA. Germline loops: CDR1 KGHDR, CDR2 SFDVKD. The CDR3 sequence is 16 residues long.

J is TRBJ2-3 and V is TRBV7-6. The CDR3 runs 14 residues. The germline V gene has CDR1 SGHVS and CDR2 FNYEAQ. The CDR3 is CASSSTYGADTQYF.

This sequence joins TRBV5-1 and TRBJ2-1; the TRBD1 assignment by TCRdb is unverifiable without DNA. The germline V gene has CDR1 SGHRS and CDR2 YFSETQ. The CDR3 spans 16 residues. Here the CDR3 reads CASSLETSGVYNEQFF.

The chain joins TRBV28 to TRBJ1-1; TCRdb designates TRBD1, a call that cannot be tested without DNA. The CDR3 consists of 16 residues. Looked up from germline, CDR1 is MDHEN and CDR2 is SYDVKM. This CDR3 is CASSFLAREWDTEAFF.

The rearrangement joins TRBV5-1 to TRBJ2-5; the TCRdb D gene call, TRBD1, has no DNA to confirm it. This CDR3 spans 16 amino acids. From germline, CDR1 is SGHRS and CDR2 YFSETQ. The CDR3 loop is CASSLYWGARQETQYF.

The genes are TRBV7-9 and TRBJ1-3; there is no DNA to check the TCRdb D call of TRBD1. The CDR3 spans 14 residues. Germline V gene data show CDR1 as SEHNR and CDR2 as FQNEAQ (reference sequence). This CDR3 reads CASSPQGAGNTIYF. The whole variable domain, remainder taken from reference TRBV7-9 and TRBJ1-3, is DTGVSQNPRHKITKRGQNVTFRCDPISEHNRLYWYRQTLGQGPEFLTYFQNEAQLEKSRLLSDRFSAERPKGSFSTLEIQRTEQGDSAMYLCASSPQGAGNTIYFGEGSWLTVV.

This chain uses TRBV30 with TRBJ2-3; TCRdb names TRBD2, which stays unverified in the absence of DNA. This CDR3 region has 14 residues. Germline V gene sequence: CDR1 GTSNPN, CDR2 SVGIG (reference sequence). CDR3 sequence reads: CAFATSGYTDTQYF. Together with reference TRBV30 and TRBJ2-3, the CDR3 gives the full variable domain: SQTIHQWPATLVQPVGSPLSLECTVEGTSNPNLYWYRQAAGRGLQLLFYSVGIGQISSEVPQNLSASRPQDRQFILSSKKLLLSDSGFYLCAFATSGYTDTQYFGPGTRLTVL.

The V and J genes are TRBV11-2 and TRBJ2-1; TCRdb's D call, TRBD1, is unchecked because there is no DNA. The CDR3 runs 15 residues. Germline V gene sequence: CDR1 SGHAT, CDR2 FQNNGV. CDR3 in amino acids: CASTQRGPSYNEQFF.

This chain joins TRBV20-1 and TRBJ2-5; there is no DNA to check the TCRdb D call of TRBD2. Germline assignment: CDR1 DFQATT and CDR2 SNEGSKA (reference sequence). The CDR3 runs to 15 residues. The CDR3 sequence: CSARFSGSGQETQYF.

V and J are TRBV28 and TRBJ2-3; no DNA is available, so the TRBD2 call from TCRdb remains unchecked. CDR3 length: 15 amino acids. Germline values: CDR1 MDHEN, CDR2 SYDVKM. The CDR3 sequence: CASRRTSGATDTQYF.

The J gene is TRBJ2-7, the V gene TRBV5-5; TCRdb picks TRBD1, but there is no DNA to check that call. Per the germline V gene, CDR1 is SGHKS and CDR2 is YYEKEE (reference sequence). The CDR3 totals 14 residues. The CDR3 is CASSPQANFYEQYF. Drawing the rest from reference TRBV5-5 and TRBJ2-7, the complete variable domain is DAGVTQSPTHLIKTRGQQVTLRCSPISGHKSVSWYQQVLGQGPQFIFQYYEKEERGRGNFPDRFSARQFPNYSSELNVNALLLGDSALYLCASSPQANFYEQYFGPGTRLTVT.

V usage is TRBV9 and J usage is TRBJ2-2; without DNA, the TCRdb call of TRBD2 cannot be checked. CDR1 and CDR2 (germline): SGDLS, YYNGEE. The CDR3 has 16 amino acids. The CDR3 here is CASSVRGSGDTGELFF. The full variable domain, completed using reference TRBV9 and TRBJ2-2, is DSGVTQTPKHLITATGQRVTLRCSPRSGDLSVYWYQQSLDQGLQFLIQYYNGEERAKGNILERFSAQQFPDLHSELNLSSLELGDSALYFCASSVRGSGDTGELFFGEGSRLTVL.

The rearrangement joins TRBV9 to TRBJ1-5; absent DNA, TCRdb's TRBD1 call cannot be checked. CDR1 is SGDLS and CDR2 is YYNGEE in the germline V gene. This CDR3 contains 14 residues. CDR3 loop: CASSKTGNDQPQHF.